This T cell receptor (beta chain) is from a study of identical twins. Study results and limitations: Monozygotic twin pairs showed more out-of-frame TCR alpha sharing than models estimated. Among out-of-frame alpha sequences shared by twins, low generation probability occurred in excess.

Germline lookup yields CDR1 KGHDR and CDR2 SFDVKD. The CDR3 has 15 residues. The ends lost 3 bases at V and 8 bases at J; junction bases unmatched: 6. TCRdb re-analysed the 5' RACE reads in MiXCR, keeping a single row per CDR3 protein. The sample lists hundreds of thousands of distinct CDR3 sequences, 5.5% to 7.5% seen once, with approximately 2% in the top ten. At least ten counts were recorded for this clonotype. Its specificity is unknown. With no exceptions, donors were healthy Caucasians. The chain is built from TRBV24-1 and TRBJ2-1, with 10 bases lining up with TRBD2. Sample: naive T cells sorted from blood. This receptor was obtained from a man aged 18 to 30 in good health. The CDR3 sequence: CATSDASGRRYEQFF. The CDR3 coding sequence is TGTGCCACCAGTGATGCTAGCGGGAGAAGGTATGAGCAGTTCTTC.